This T cell receptor beta chain came from a study of metastatic and nonmetastatic thyroid tumors. TCRdb used MiXCR to call clones anew from the PCR reads. The table has about 35,000 clones, 25% to 35% seen once; the top ten hold 7.8%. V was cut by 0 bases and J by 2 bases, with 6 bases left in between. The germline V gene encodes CDR1 MNHEY and CDR2 SVGAGI. CDR3 size: 14 residues. Each patient came to thyroid surgery without any prior treatment (of any kind). This clone showed up many times. This receptor was obtained from a female donor with papillary thyroid cancer or a benign thyroid nodule (not recorded which). Some clones in this sample may be carry-over from other donors' samples. The sequenced sample was blood. The rearrangement joins TRBV6-5 to TRBJ2-3; no firm D call. Here the CDR3 DNA reads TGTGCCAGCAGTTACTCGAATCCCACAGATACGCAGTATTTT. It codes for CASSYSNPTDTQYF.